Presented here are 27 T cell receptor beta chains from one specimen sequenced in a study of blood T cell repertoires in COVID-19. Assay used: immunoSEQ multiplex PCR; TCRdb lists only in-frame clones, some missing. The profile shows fewer than 300,000 clones, around 82% of them singletons. The sample consisted of peripheral blood. The receptor set was obtained from a woman aged 18-29 years with acute or convalescent COVID-19.

The chain recombines TRBV4-3 with TRBJ1-2, with no clear D. Trimming took 0 bases from V and 4 from J, leaving 3 bases between them. Germline loops: CDR1 LGHNA, CDR2 YSLEER. The CDR3 length is 12 residues. CDR3 sequence: CASSQDSYGYTF. CDR3 in DNA: TGCGCCAGCAGCCAAGACAGCTATGGCTACACCTTC.

The chain joins TRBV9 to TRBJ2-5; TRBD2 agrees at 7 bases. CDR1 is SGDLS and CDR2 is YYNGEE in the germline V gene. Trimming removed 3 bases from V and 2 bases from J; junction bases left unmatched: 13. The CDR3 runs 17 residues. The CDR3 DNA sequence: TGTGCCAGCAGCGCCGAAACTAGCGTCGTAGGTCAAGAGACCCAGTACTTC. It translates to CASSAETSVVGQETQYF.

The rearrangement links TRBV27 to TRBJ2-1; TRBD2 matches at 8 bases. With 5 bases clipped from V and 3 bases from J, the junction kept 6 bases outside the gene matches. Germline CDR1 and CDR2: MNHEY and SMNVEV (reference sequence). The CDR3 covers 15 residues. CDR3: CASSGGTSLYNEQFF. The CDR3 nucleotides read TGTGCCAGCAGTGGAGGGACTAGTCTCTACAATGAGCAGTTCTTC.

The J gene is TRBJ2-7, the V gene TRBV6-5; 7 nucleotides agree with TRBD2. Losses at the gene ends were 6 bases for V and 3 bases for J; bases not matched to a gene: 5. The CDR3 runs 13 residues. Looked up from germline, CDR1 is MNHEY and CDR2 is SVGAGI. CDR3 amino acids: CASSQSGGYEQYF. The CDR3 nucleotides read TGTGCCAGCAGCCAATCGGGGGGCTACGAGCAGTACTTC.

This chain joins TRBV10-3 and TRBJ2-7, with 9 bases lining up with TRBD2. The CDR3 spans 16 residues. Germline values: CDR1 ENHRY, CDR2 SYGVKD. Unmatched junction bases numbered 17, after V lost 7 bases and J lost 7 bases. The CDR3 here is CAITSGSGSILGEQYF. DNA of the CDR3: TGTGCCATCACCAGCGGTAGCGGGAGTATCCTGGGAGAGCAGTACTTC.

V usage is TRBV5-5 and J usage is TRBJ2-7, with a tentative D call TRBD1 (6 bases). V lost 0 bases and J 4 bases, leaving 14 bases between the germline ends. The CDR3 is made up of 15 amino acids. Germline V gives CDR1 SGHKS, CDR2 YYEKEE (reference sequence). The CDR3 region has the DNA TGTGCCAGCAGCTTGGTGACAGGTAGCGATTACGAGCAGTACTTC. Translation gives CASSLVTGSDYEQYF.

The DNA for the CDR3 is TGCGCCAGCAGCCCCTCAGGGGACTATGGCTACACCTTC. It yields the protein CASSPSGDYGYTF. The gene calls are TRBV5-1 and TRBJ1-2; tentatively, D is TRBD1 (6 bases). Germline values: CDR1 SGHRS, CDR2 YFSETQ. The CDR3 covers 13 residues. V lost 4 bases and J lost 3, with 10 bases in between. The whole variable domain, remainder taken from reference TRBV5-1 and TRBJ1-2, is KAGVTQTPRYLIKTRGQQVTLSCSPISGHRSVSWYQQTPGQGLQFLFEYFSETQRNKGNFPGRFSGRQFSNSRSEMNVSTLELGDSALYLCASSPSGDYGYTFGSGTRLTVV.

The sample holds one count of this clone. This chain links TRBV18 with TRBJ1-2; 7 positions agree with TRBD1. This CDR3 contains 14 residues. The J segment lost 3 bases and the V segment lost 4 bases, leaving 5 bases of the junction unmatched. Germline V CDR1 and CDR2: KGHSH, LQKENI. In DNA, the CDR3 is TGTGCCAGCTCACTACAGGGGACCTACTATGGCTACACCTTC. Its translation is CASSLQGTYYGYTF.

This clone was counted once. This rearrangement joins TRBV18 to TRBJ2-2, with 11 bases matching TRBD2. Germline V gene data show CDR1 as KGHSH and CDR2 as LQKENI. Trimming removed 1 base from V and 6 bases from J; junction bases left unmatched: 4. The CDR3 is 16 amino acids. DNA of the CDR3: TGTGCCAGCTCACCACGGGTACTAGCGGGAGCCGGGGAGCTGTTTTTT. This translates into CASSPRVLAGAGELFF.

This chain joins TRBV6-5 and TRBJ2-7; D gene uncertain. Per germline, CDR1 MNHEY and CDR2 SVGAGI. The CDR3 loop spans 15 amino acids. Trimming took 0 bases from V and 0 from J, leaving 9 bases between them. The CDR3 sequence is CASSYSGLSSYEQYF. The DNA for the CDR3 is TGTGCCAGCAGTTACTCGGGCCTTAGCTCCTACGAGCAGTACTTC.

Turning to this clone: Other DNA sequences within the sample encode an identical CDR3. The genes are TRBV10-2 and TRBJ2-7; 11 positions agree with TRBD2. CDR1 is WSHSY, CDR2 SAAADI, per germline. The CDR3 extends over 15 amino acids. With 3 bases clipped from V and 4 bases from J, the junction kept 5 bases outside the gene matches. The CDR3 bases are TGCGCCAGCAGTGAACCCGGGACTAGCGGTTACGAGCAGTACTTC. Translating it yields CASSEPGTSGYEQYF.

V usage is TRBV7-9 and J usage is TRBJ2-2; D remains unclear. Trimming removed 5 bases from V and 4 bases from J, with 8 bases in between. The germline V gene has CDR1 SEHNR and CDR2 FQNEAQ (reference sequence). This CDR3 contains 13 residues. DNA of the CDR3: TGTGCCAGCAGCCCCAATTTCACCGGGGAGCTGTTTTTT. Protein: CASSPNFTGELFF.

The J gene is TRBJ1-3, the V gene TRBV7-2, with 7 nucleotides matching TRBD1. With 4 bases clipped from V and 0 bases from J, the junction kept 3 bases outside the gene matches. The germline CDR1 and CDR2 sequences are SGHTA and FQGNSA. The CDR3 covers 15 residues. Written as DNA, the CDR3 is TGTGCCAGCAGCTCGGACAGGAACTCTGGAAACACCATATATTTT. The encoded protein is CASSSDRNSGNTIYF.

A word on this clone: The same CDR3 is also encoded by other DNA sequences in this sample. This chain links TRBV9 with TRBJ1-4; 10 positions match TRBD1. After removal of 0 bases from V and 7 bases from J, the junction contained 3 bases not matched to a gene. CDR1 and CDR2 from the germline V gene are SGDLS and YYNGEE. This CDR3 has 15 amino acids. CDR3 amino acids: CASSVGTGGGEKLFF. CDR3 nucleotides: TGTGCCAGCAGCGTAGGGACAGGGGGTGGTGAAAAACTGTTTTTT.

The CDR3 here is CASSLSSGYEQYF. CDR3 DNA: TGTGCCAGCAGCTTATCTTCGGGCTACGAGCAGTACTTC. The V gene is TRBV13, the J gene TRBJ2-7; D remains unclear. This CDR3 has 13 amino acids. Germline V gene sequence: CDR1 PRHDT, CDR2 FYEKMQ (reference sequence). V shed 2 bases and J shed 3 bases, with 8 bases lying between them.

This chain links TRBV5-1 with TRBJ2-5; 10 bases match TRBD2. Germline trimming cut 4 bases from V and 4 bases from J; bases unmatched to any gene: 1. The length of the CDR3 is 13 residues. Germline loops: CDR1 SGHRS, CDR2 YFSETQ. CDR3 sequence reads: CASSASGRETQYF. In DNA, the CDR3 is TGCGCCAGCAGCGCTAGCGGGAGAGAGACCCAGTACTTC.

A single count supports this clone. V and J are TRBV10-3 and TRBJ2-1; a weak D match, TRBD1 (5 bases). V shed 8 bases and J shed 6 bases, with 17 bases lying between them. The germline V gene encodes CDR1 ENHRY and CDR2 SYGVKD. The CDR3 consists of 14 residues. This CDR3 reads CAIRTQARVNEQFF. The DNA for the CDR3 is TGTGCCATCCGGACACAGGCCCGGGTCAATGAGCAGTTCTTC.

The chain combines TRBV7-2 with TRBJ1-2, with no clear D. CDR3 size: 14 residues. Trimming left V 5 bases short and J 5 bases short, with 15 bases between. The germline V gene encodes CDR1 SGHTA and CDR2 FQGNSA. The DNA for the CDR3 is TGTGCCAGCAGCCCAGACGGTAGCGGTTATGGCTACACCTTC. Its translation: CASSPDGSGYGYTF.

J is TRBJ1-5 and V is TRBV28; D possibly corresponds to TRBD1 (6 bases). The CDR3 spans 16 residues. Trimming pared 2 bases from V and 0 bases from J, leaving 11 bases between. CDR1 MDHEN and CDR2 SYDVKM come from the germline V gene. The CDR3 loop reads CASSLPRGYSNQPQHF. The CDR3 bases are TGTGCCAGCAGTTTACCCAGGGGTTATAGCAATCAGCCCCAGCATTTT.

The CDR3 is CASSIGPRRGDTQYF. Here the CDR3 DNA reads TGTGCCAGTAGTATAGGACCCCGAAGGGGTGATACGCAGTATTTT. The gene calls are TRBV19 and TRBJ2-3; D is possibly TRBD1 (5 bases). The CDR3 length is 15 residues. The V gene's germline CDR1 is LNHDA and CDR2 SQIVND (reference sequence). V was clipped by 1 base and J by 6 bases, with 14 bases between them.

J is TRBJ1-5 and V is TRBV4-3; D possibly corresponds to TRBD1 (6 bases). Germline CDR1 LGHNA, CDR2 YSLEER. The CDR3 covers 16 residues. Trimming cost V 4 bases and J 1 base, with 14 bases left between them. Written as DNA, the CDR3 is TGCGCCAGCAGCCCTGACAGGTTCTCGAGCAATCAGCCCCAGCATTTT. Translated, it gives CASSPDRFSSNQPQHF.

This sequence joins TRBV7-9 and TRBJ1-2; D gene unclear. The CDR3 runs 15 residues. V gave up 1 base and J gave up 3 bases, with 12 bases separating them. CDR1 is SEHNR and CDR2 is FQNEAQ in the germline V gene (reference sequence). The CDR3 loop is CASSLVPVSHYGYTF. In DNA form, the CDR3 reads TGTGCCAGCAGCTTAGTACCGGTGTCTCACTATGGCTACACCTTC.

The chain is built from TRBV7-2 and TRBJ2-7, with 7 bases identical to TRBD1. CDR3 length: 15 amino acids. Germline V gene data show CDR1 as SGHTA and CDR2 as FQGNSA. Germline trimming cut 1 base from V and 3 bases from J; bases unmatched to any gene: 6. For the CDR3, the DNA is TGTGCCAGCAGCTTAGGCTGGGACAGCCGCTACGAGCAGTACTTC. Translating it yields CASSLGWDSRYEQYF.

J is TRBJ1-1 and V is TRBV2, with TRBD1 matching 9 bases. The junction had 7 bases not matched to a gene; V was cut back by 3 bases and J by 5 bases. The CDR3 runs to 15 residues. The V gene's germline CDR1 is SNHLY and CDR2 FYNNEI. The CDR3 DNA reads TGTGCCAGCAGTGACCGACAGGGGGATGGTACTGAAGCTTTCTTT. Translating gives CASSDRQGDGTEAFF.

The chain joins TRBV7-3 to TRBJ2-1; 11 nucleotides agree with TRBD2. CDR3 length: 14 residues. The trim removed 4 bases at V and 9 bases at J, leaving 5 bases unmatched. From germline, CDR1 is SGHTA and CDR2 FQGTGA. CDR3 residues: CASSSGTSGPEQFF. In nucleotides, the CDR3 is TGTGCCAGCAGCTCCGGGACTAGCGGACCTGAGCAGTTCTTC.

The J gene is TRBJ2-7, the V gene TRBV19; the D gene is possibly TRBD2 (5 bases). The germline V gene encodes CDR1 LNHDA and CDR2 SQIVND (reference sequence). CDR3 length: 14 residues. Trimming cost V 1 base and J 1 base, with 8 bases left between them. CDR3 coding DNA: TGTGCCAGTAGTATAGCGAGAGGGTCCTACGAGCAGTACTTC. Amino acid sequence: CASSIARGSYEQYF. The whole variable domain, remainder taken from reference TRBV19 and TRBJ2-7, is DGGITQSPKYLFRKEGQNVTLSCEQNLNHDAMYWYRQDPGQGLRLIYYSQIVNDFQKGDIAEGYSVSREKKESFPLTVTSAQKNPTAFYLCASSIARGSYEQYFGPGTRLTVT.

There are a few counts of this clone. V is TRBV7-9 and J is TRBJ1-1; tentatively, D is TRBD1 (5 bases). Per germline, CDR1 SEHNR and CDR2 FQNEAQ (reference sequence). The length of the CDR3 is 16 residues. V was shortened by 1 base and J by 1 base, with 13 bases between the two germline ends. As DNA, the CDR3 is TGTGCCAGCAGCTTAGGTCTTGGACAATCGAACACTGAAGCTTTCTTT. Translated: CASSLGLGQSNTEAFF.